Listed below are T cell receptor beta chains from one sample, sequenced in a study of blood T cells in healthy people across ages. TCRdb re-derived calls from the 5' RACE reads in MiXCR, one entry per CDR3 protein. The sample shows some 1.4 million distinct CDR3 sequences, approximately 40% of them seen only once. The sequenced sample was blood. Receptors originate from a woman younger than 35 in good health. The CDR3 runs from the conserved cysteine through the conserved F or W. D genes are given only for firm matches. Some rows mark clone size as missing; the rest say once, few, many or name a class of expanded clone.

V: TRBV6-6
D: .
size: .
J: TRBJ2-3
DNA: TGTGCCAGCAGACCCCTCCTCCAGCAGGGCACAGATACGCAGTATTTT
CDR3: CASRPLLQQGTDTQYF

V: TRBV21-1
D: .
size: .
J: TRBJ2-7
DNA: TGTGCCGGACCGACAGGGTTCCACGAGCAGTACTTC
CDR3: CAGPTGFHEQYF

V: TRBV6-1
D: .
size: .
J: TRBJ2-6
DNA: TGTGCCAGCAGTGAAGTTGTATCTGGGGCCAACGTCCTGACTTTC
CDR3: CASSEVVSGANVLTF

V: TRBV7-9
D: .
size: few
J: TRBJ2-3
DNA: TGTGCCAGCAGCTACTTACGAATCGCAGATACGCAGTATTTT
CDR3: CASSYLRIADTQYF

V: TRBV20-1
D: .
size: few
J: TRBJ2-1
DNA: TGCAGTGCCAGGTACCCCTACAATGAGCAGTTCTTC
CDR3: CSARYPYNEQFF

V: TRBV15
D: TRBD1
size: few
J: TRBJ1-1
DNA: TGTGCCACCAGCAACTGGACAGGGGGAAACACTGAAGCTTTCTTT
CDR3: CATSNWTGGNTEAFF

V: TRBV6-1
D: .
size: many
J: TRBJ2-1
DNA: TGTGCCAGCAGTGAATTCCCCGCCTACAATGAGCAGTTCTTC
CDR3: CASSEFPAYNEQFF

V: TRBV7-8
D: TRBD2
size: .
J: TRBJ2-1
DNA: TGTGCCAGCAGCTTTATGAGCGGGAAATCCAATGAGCAGTTCTTC
CDR3: CASSFMSGKSNEQFF

V: TRBV12-3/TRBV12-4
D: .
size: .
J: TRBJ1-2
DNA: TGTGCCAGCAGAAGTAGTCCAAAGGGGGGAAGGGATGGCTACACCTTC
CDR3: CASRSSPKGGRDGYTF

V: TRBV27
D: .
size: few
J: TRBJ2-6
DNA: TGTGCCAGCAGTTTTACGGACTCTGGGGCCAACGTCCTGACTTTC
CDR3: CASSFTDSGANVLTF

V: TRBV12-3/TRBV12-4
D: .
size: .
J: TRBJ2-3
DNA: TGTGCCAGCACCTATTGGGGGGCTGCAGATACGCAGTATTTT
CDR3: CASTYWGAADTQYF

V: TRBV4-1
D: .
size: few
J: TRBJ2-5
DNA: TGCGCCAGCAGCCCGCGGAGTGGGGCAAAGGAGACCCAGTACTTC
CDR3: CASSPRSGAKETQYF